This is a list of T cell receptor beta chains from one sample in a study of PD-1 blockade in classical Hodgkin lymphoma. Method: immunoSEQ multiplex PCR; TCRdb's copy keeps in-frame clones and lacks some. The profile shows tens of thousands of clones, 73% of them singletons. The sequencing here drew on peripheral blood mononuclear cells (PBMCs), taken before the second cycle of nivolumab. The receptors here all came from a human donor with classical Hodgkin lymphoma. The CDR3 runs from the conserved cysteine through the conserved F or W. A D gene is named only where the DNA matches it firmly. Clone size appears in some rows only: once, few, many, or a class for an expanded clone.

clone_size	v_call	cdr3_length	j_call	d_call	cdr3_aa	cdr3_nt
NA	TRBV27	12	TRBJ1-1	TRBD1	CASSLTGAEAFF	TGTGCCAGCAGTTTGACAGGGGCTGAGGCTTTCTTT
once	TRBV28	15	TRBJ2-3	NA	CASQGDTGSTDTQYF	TGTGCCAGTCAAGGAGATACAGGGTCCACAGATACGCAGTATTTT
NA	TRBV19	14	TRBJ2-5	NA	CASSTWTARETQYF	TGTGCCAGTAGTACCTGGACGGCCAGGGAGACCCAGTACTTC
NA	TRBV5-1	16	TRBJ2-3	TRBD2	CASSLRPSGSTDTQYF	TGCGCCAGCAGCTTGCGGCCTAGCGGGAGTACAGATACGCAGTATTTT
NA	TRBV10-3	15	TRBJ2-7	NA	CAISERSGFSYEQYF	TGTGCCATCAGTGAGAGGTCGGGTTTCTCCTACGAGCAGTACTTC
NA	TRBV6-5	16	TRBJ2-7	NA	CASSYSQGWVSYEQYF	TGTGCCAGCAGTTACTCCCAGGGCTGGGTCTCCTACGAGCAGTACTTC
NA	TRBV7-9	15	TRBJ1-4	TRBD1	CASSLGQGPNEKLFF	TGTGCCAGCAGCTTGGGACAGGGACCGAATGAAAAACTGTTTTTT
NA	TRBV6-5	15	TRBJ2-6	NA	CASSGWGTGANVLTF	TGTGCCAGCAGTGGGTGGGGGACTGGGGCCAACGTCCTGACTTTC
few	TRBV19	15	TRBJ2-1	TRBD2	CASSTGLAGGPSAIF	TGTGCCAGTAGCACTGGACTAGCGGGAGGGCCTTCGGCAATCTTC
NA	TRBV28	12	TRBJ2-6	NA	CASRPGANVLTF	TGTGCCAGTAGACCTGGGGCCAACGTCCTGACTTTC
few	TRBV6-1	14	TRBJ2-2	NA	CATQVAVNTGELFF	TGTGCCACCCAAGTAGCGGTGAACACCGGGGAGCTGTTTTTT
NA	TRBV7-2	15	TRBJ2-2	TRBD1	CTSSLSGGAPGELFF	TGTACCAGCAGTCTGTCAGGGGGCGCCCCCGGGGAGCTGTTTTTT
NA	TRBV28	16	TRBJ2-7	TRBD2	CASSPLGSGIAYEQYF	TGTGCCAGCAGCCCCTTAGGGAGCGGGATCGCCTACGAGCAGTACTTC
few	TRBV30	14	TRBJ1-1	NA	CAWSFGPFNTEAFF	TGTGCCTGGTCGTTTGGGCCTTTCAACACTGAAGCTTTCTTT
NA	TRBV7-9	16	TRBJ2-7	TRBD1	CASSLNPTGVSYEQYF	TGTGCCAGCAGCTTAAACCCTACAGGGGTCTCCTACGAGCAGTACTTC
few	TRBV7-3	13	TRBJ2-2	NA	CASSLIGTGELFF	TGTGCCAGCAGCTTAATCGGCACCGGGGAGCTGTTTTTT
once	TRBV7-2	16	TRBJ2-7	TRBD2	CASSLVGGTSGYEQYF	TGTGCCAGCAGCTTAGTAGGGGGGACTAGCGGCTACGAGCAGTACTTC
NA	TRBV14	14	TRBJ1-1	TRBD1	CASSQTGLGAEAFF	TGTGCCAGCAGTCAGACAGGGCTAGGAGCTGAAGCTTTCTTT
once	TRBV6-6	14	TRBJ1-1	NA	CASSKGGPITEAFF	TGTGCCAGCAGTAAAGGGGGACCTATTACGGAAGCTTTCTTT
NA	TRBV7-8	16	TRBJ2-7	TRBD2	CASSLGLADLSYEQYF	TGTGCCAGCAGCTTGGGGCTAGCGGACCTCTCCTACGAGCAGTACTTC
NA	TRBV5-6	13	TRBJ1-5	NA	CASSSSGNQPQHF	TGTGCCAGCAGCTCGTCCGGCAATCAGCCCCAGCATTTT
NA	TRBV28	14	TRBJ1-2	TRBD1	CASSQEGANYGYTF	TGTGCCAGCAGCCAGGAGGGGGCGAACTATGGCTACACCTTC
few	TRBV6-5	15	TRBJ1-4	NA	CASSYGNQANEKLFF	TGTGCCAGCAGTTACGGGAACCAAGCTAATGAAAAACTGTTTTTT
few	TRBV5-1	12	TRBJ2-2	NA	CASSSATGELFF	TGCGCCAGCAGCTCAGCGACCGGGGAGCTGTTTTTT
NA	TRBV7-9	15	TRBJ2-7	NA	CASSLVRGGSYEQYF	TGTGCCAGCAGCTTAGTGCGGGGTGGCTCCTACGAGCAGTACTTC
NA	TRBV5-1	16	TRBJ2-1	NA	CASSLGARLTYNEQFF	TGCGCCAGCAGCTTGGGGGCCCGACTAACCTACAATGAGCAGTTCTTC
once	TRBV7-9	15	TRBJ2-7	TRBD2	CARRRREGPRGEQYF	TGTGCCAGGAGGAGGCGGGAGGGCCCCCGCGGCGAGCAGTACTTC
NA	TRBV9	13	TRBJ2-5	NA	CASSPSILKTQYF	TGTGCCAGCAGCCCCTCCATACTAAAGACCCAGTACTTC
NA	TRBV7-5	13	TRBJ2-3	NA	CASSLQATDTQYF	TGTGCCAGCAGCCTCCAGGCCACAGATACGCAGTATTTT
few	TRBV6-5	14	TRBJ2-7	TRBD1	CASSYFPGGAEQYF	TGTGCCAGCAGTTATTTTCCAGGGGGCGCCGAGCAGTACTTC
few	TRBV7-3	12	TRBJ1-1	TRBD1	CASSLRGGEAFF	TGTGCCAGCAGCCTAAGAGGGGGCGAAGCTTTCTTT
NA	TRBV10-3	11	TRBJ2-2	NA	CATMNTGELFF	TGTGCCACCATGAACACCGGGGAGCTGTTTTTT
NA	TRBV25-1	14	TRBJ1-1	NA	CASDTGMGATEAFF	TGTGCCAGCGACACCGGGATGGGTGCCACTGAAGCTTTCTTT
NA	TRBV6-4	14	TRBJ2-2	TRBD2	CASSAGVGTGELFF	TGTGCCAGCAGCGCGGGAGTAGGGACCGGGGAGCTGTTTTTT
NA	TRBV28	15	TRBJ2-5	NA	CASSPGGGFQETQYF	TGTGCCAGCAGTCCGGGTGGCGGGTTCCAAGAGACCCAGTACTTC
NA	TRBV19	15	TRBJ1-2	TRBD1	CASSTRTGGADGYTF	TGTGCCAGTAGTACGCGGACAGGGGGCGCGGATGGCTACACCTTC
NA	TRBV19	15	TRBJ2-5	TRBD1	CASSSRTGGLETQYF	TGTGCCAGTAGTTCCCGGACAGGGGGTTTAGAGACCCAGTACTTC
NA	TRBV19	12	TRBJ2-7	NA	CASSGNSYEQYF	TGTGCCAGTAGTGGCAACTCCTACGAGCAGTACTTC
few	TRBV6-6	13	TRBJ2-3	NA	CASYGTIGDTQYF	TGTGCCAGTTACGGGACCATCGGCGATACGCAGTATTTT
NA	TRBV7-2	13	TRBJ2-2	NA	CASSLPTLGELFF	TGTGCCAGCAGCCTACCGACCCTCGGGGAGCTGTTTTTT
NA	TRBV28	16	TRBJ2-6	NA	CASSLLGGTGANVLTF	TGTGCCAGCAGTTTACTGGGAGGCACTGGGGCCAACGTCCTGACTTTC
NA	TRBV6-5	15	TRBJ2-7	TRBD2	CASSTAWGGGYEQYF	TGTGCCAGCAGTACGGCCTGGGGGGGAGGGTACGAGCAGTACTTC